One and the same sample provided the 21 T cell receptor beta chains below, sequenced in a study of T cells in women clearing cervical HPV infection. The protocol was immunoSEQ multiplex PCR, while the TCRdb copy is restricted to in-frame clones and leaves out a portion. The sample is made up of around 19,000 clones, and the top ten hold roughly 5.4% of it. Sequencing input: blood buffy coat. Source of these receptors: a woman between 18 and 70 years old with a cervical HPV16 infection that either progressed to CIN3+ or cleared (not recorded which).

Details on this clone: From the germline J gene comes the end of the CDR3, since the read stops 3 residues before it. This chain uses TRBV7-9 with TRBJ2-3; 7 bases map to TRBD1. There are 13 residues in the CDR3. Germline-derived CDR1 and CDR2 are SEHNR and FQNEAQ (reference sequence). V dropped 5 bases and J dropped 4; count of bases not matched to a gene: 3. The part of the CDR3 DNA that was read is TGTGCCAGCAGCCGACAGGGCGCAGATACG. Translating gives CASSRQGADT. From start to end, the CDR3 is CASSRQGADTQYF. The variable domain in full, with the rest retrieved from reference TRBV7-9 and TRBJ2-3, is DTGVSQNPRHKITKRGQNVTFRCDPISEHNRLYWYRQTLGQGPEFLTYFQNEAQLEKSRLLSDRFSAERPKGSFSTLEIQRTEQGDSAMYLCASSRQGADTQYFGPGTRLTVL.

The part of the CDR3 DNA that was read is TGTGCCAGTACCCGAGCGGGGGGCACAGATACC. This codes for CASTRAGGTDT. The entire CDR3 protein reads CASTRAGGTDTYTF. The V call is TRBV19, the J call TRBJ1-2; the D gene is possibly TRBD1 (6 bases). The read finishes 3 residues shy of the CDR3 end, and the germline J gene is used to complete it. Germline values: CDR1 LNHDA, CDR2 SQIVND (reference sequence). This CDR3 region has 14 residues.

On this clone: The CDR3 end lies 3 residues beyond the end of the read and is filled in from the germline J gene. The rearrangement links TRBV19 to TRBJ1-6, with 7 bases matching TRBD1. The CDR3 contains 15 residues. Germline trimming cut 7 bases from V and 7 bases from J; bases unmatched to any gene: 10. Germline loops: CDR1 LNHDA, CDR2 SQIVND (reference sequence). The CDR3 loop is CASTPGDSRNSPLHF. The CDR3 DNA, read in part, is TGTGCCAGTACCCCAGGGGACAGTCGAAATTCACCC.

The CDR3 bases that were read are TGTGCCAGCAGCTTCACAGGGGAGTCTGGAAACACC. Protein sequence: CASSFTGESGNT. The CDR3 as a whole reads CASSFTGESGNTIYF. J is TRBJ1-3 and V is TRBV5-4; the match to TRBD1 covers 7 bases. The CDR3 extends 3 residues past the end of the read, so its final part is completed from the germline J gene. The CDR3 extends over 15 amino acids. The V gene's germline CDR1 is SGHNT and CDR2 YYREEE (reference sequence). After removal of 2 bases from V and 1 base from J, the junction contained 3 bases not matched to a gene.

The CDR3 reads CASSLSGGSPLHF. Partial CDR3 DNA: TGTGCCAGCAGTTTGTCAGGTGGTTCACCC. The chain uses TRBV12-3 or TRBV12-4 and TRBJ1-6; D gene unclear. The read comes to an end 3 residues before the CDR3 does, leaving the germline J gene to fill in the end. CDR3 length: 13 residues. Trimming shortened V by 3 bases and J by 9 bases, and 9 bases separated the two germline ends.

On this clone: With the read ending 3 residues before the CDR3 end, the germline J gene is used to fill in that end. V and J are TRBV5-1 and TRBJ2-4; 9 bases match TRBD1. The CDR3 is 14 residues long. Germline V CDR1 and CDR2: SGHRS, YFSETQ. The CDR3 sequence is CASQGSGQGQSQYF. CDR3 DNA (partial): TGCGCCAGCCAAGGGTCGGGACAGGGACAGAGT.

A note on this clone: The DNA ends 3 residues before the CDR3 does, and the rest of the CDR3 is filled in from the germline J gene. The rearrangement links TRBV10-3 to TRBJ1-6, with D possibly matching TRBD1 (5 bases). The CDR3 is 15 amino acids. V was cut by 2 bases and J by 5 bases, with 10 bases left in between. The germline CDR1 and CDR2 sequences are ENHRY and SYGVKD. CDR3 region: CAISEADSNNSPLHF. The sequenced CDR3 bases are TGTGCCATCAGTGAGGCCGACAGTAATAATTCACCC.

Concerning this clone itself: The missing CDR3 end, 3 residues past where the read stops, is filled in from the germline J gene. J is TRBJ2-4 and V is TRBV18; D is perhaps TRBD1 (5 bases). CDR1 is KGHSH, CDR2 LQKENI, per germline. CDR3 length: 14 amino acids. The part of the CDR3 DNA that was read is TGTGCCAGCTCACCAGGGGCCCTCAATCAGCCT. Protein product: CASSPGALNQP. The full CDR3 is CASSPGALNQPQYF.

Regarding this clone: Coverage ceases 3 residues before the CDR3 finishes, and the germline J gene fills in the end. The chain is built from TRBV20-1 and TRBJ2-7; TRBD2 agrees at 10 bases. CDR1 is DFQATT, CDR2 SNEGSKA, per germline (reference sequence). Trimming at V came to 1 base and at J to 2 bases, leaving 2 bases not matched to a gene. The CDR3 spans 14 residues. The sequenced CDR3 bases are TGCAGTGCTAGAGGAGGACTAGCGGCCTACGAG. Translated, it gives CSARGGLAAYE. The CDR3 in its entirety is CSARGGLAAYEQYF.

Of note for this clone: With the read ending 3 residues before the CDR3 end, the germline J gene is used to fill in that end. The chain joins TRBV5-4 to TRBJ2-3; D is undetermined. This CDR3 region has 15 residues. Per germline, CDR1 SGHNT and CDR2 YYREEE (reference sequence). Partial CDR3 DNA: TGTGCCAGCAGCTCCTCTCAGAGATCCCAAGAGACG. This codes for CASSSSQRSQET. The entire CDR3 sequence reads CASSSSQRSQETQYF.

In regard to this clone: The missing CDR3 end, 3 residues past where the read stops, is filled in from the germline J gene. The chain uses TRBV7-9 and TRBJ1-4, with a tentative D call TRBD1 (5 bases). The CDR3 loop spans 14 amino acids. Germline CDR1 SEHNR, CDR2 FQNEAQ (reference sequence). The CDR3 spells CASSLDQGSSPLFF. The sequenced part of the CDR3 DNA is TGTGCCAGCAGCTTAGACCAGGGTTCTTCACCA.

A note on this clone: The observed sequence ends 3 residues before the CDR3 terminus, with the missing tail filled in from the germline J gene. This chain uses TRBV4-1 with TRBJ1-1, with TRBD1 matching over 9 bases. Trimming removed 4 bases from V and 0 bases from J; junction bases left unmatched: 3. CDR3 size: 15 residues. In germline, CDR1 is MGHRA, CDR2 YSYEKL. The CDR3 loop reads CASSPTGGVNTEAFF. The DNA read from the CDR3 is TGCGCCAGCAGCCCGACAGGGGGGGTGAACACTGAA.

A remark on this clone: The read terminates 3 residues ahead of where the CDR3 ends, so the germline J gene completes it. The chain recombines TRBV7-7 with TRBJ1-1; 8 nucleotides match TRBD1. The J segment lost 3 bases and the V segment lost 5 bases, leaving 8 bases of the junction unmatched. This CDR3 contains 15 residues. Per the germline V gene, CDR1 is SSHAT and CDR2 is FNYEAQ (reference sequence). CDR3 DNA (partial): TGTGCCAGCAGCCCCATCGACAGGGGCCACACTGAA. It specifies CASSPIDRGHTE. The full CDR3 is CASSPIDRGHTEAFF.

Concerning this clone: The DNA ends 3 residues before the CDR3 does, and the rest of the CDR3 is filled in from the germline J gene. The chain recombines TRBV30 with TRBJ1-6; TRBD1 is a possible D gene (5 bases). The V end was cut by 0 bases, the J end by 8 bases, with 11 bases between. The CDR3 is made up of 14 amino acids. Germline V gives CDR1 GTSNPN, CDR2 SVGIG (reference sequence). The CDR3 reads CAWSVRGSDSPLHF. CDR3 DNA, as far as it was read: TGTGCCTGGAGTGTAAGGGGTAGTGATTCACCC.

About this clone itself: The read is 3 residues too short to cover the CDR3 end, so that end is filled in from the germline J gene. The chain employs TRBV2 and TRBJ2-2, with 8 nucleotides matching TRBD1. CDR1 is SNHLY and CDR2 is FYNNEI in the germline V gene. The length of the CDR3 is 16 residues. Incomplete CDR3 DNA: TGTGCCAGCAGTGATCGGGGGACAGGTGGGGCCAACGTG. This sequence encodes CASSDRGTGGANV. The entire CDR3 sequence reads CASSDRGTGGANVLFF.

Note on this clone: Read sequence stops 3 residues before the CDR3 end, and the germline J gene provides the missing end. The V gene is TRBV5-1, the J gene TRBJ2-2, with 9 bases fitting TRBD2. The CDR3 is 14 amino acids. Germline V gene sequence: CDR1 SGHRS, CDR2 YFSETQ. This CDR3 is CASRISGGEEKLFF. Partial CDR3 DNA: TGCGCCAGCAGGATTAGCGGGGGCGAGGAAAAG. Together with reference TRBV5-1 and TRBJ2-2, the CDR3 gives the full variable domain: KAGVTQTPRYLIKTRGQQVTLSCSPISGHRSVSWYQQTPGQGLQFLFEYFSETQRNKGNFPGRFSGRQFSNSRSEMNVSTLELGDSALYLCASRISGGEEKLFFGEGSRLTVL.

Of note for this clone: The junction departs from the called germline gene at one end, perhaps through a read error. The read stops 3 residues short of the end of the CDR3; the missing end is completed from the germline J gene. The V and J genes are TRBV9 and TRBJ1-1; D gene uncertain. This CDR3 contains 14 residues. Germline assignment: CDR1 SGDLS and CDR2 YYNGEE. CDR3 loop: CVSSVFPSGTEAFF. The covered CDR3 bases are TGTGTCAGCAGCGTATTCCCCAGTGGCACTGAA.

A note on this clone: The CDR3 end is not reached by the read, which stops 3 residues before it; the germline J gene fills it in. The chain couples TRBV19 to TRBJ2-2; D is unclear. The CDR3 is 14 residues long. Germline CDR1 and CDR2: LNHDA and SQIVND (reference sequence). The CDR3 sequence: CASSMVSQNEKLFF. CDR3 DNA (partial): TGTGCCAGTAGTATGGTTTCCCAGAATGAAAAG.

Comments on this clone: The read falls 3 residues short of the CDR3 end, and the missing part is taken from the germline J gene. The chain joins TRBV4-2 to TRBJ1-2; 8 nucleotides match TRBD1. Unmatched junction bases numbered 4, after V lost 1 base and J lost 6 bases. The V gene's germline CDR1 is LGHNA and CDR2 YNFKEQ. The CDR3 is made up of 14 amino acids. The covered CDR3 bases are TGTGCCAGCAGCCAAGTCGACAGGGGCCATGGC. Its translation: CASSQVDRGHG. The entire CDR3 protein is CASSQVDRGHGYTF.

The part of the CDR3 DNA that was read is TGTGCCAGCAGCAGCGAGGACAGGTCTATTGGAAACACC. Translated: CASSSEDRSIGNT. The entire CDR3 protein is CASSSEDRSIGNTIYF. The gene calls are TRBV12-3 or TRBV12-4 and TRBJ1-3; 7 bases are a match to TRBD1. The read ends 3 residues before the CDR3 terminus; that terminus is restored from the germline J gene. With V trimmed by 6 bases and J by 3 bases, 11 bases remained unmatched. The CDR3 runs to 16 residues.

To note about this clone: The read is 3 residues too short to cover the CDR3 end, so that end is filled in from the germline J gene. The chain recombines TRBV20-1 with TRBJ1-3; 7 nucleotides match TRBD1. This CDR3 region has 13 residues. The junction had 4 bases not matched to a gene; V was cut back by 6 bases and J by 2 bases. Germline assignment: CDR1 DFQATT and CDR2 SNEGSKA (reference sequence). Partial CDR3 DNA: TGCAGTGCCCTCACAGGGGCTGGAAACACC. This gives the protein CSALTGAGNT. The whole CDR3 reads CSALTGAGNTIYF.